Shown below are 22 T cell receptor beta chains from a single sample sequenced in a study of beta chain features in type 1 diabetes (dated by TCRdb to the late 2010s). Preparation of the library involved the immunoSEQ multiplex PCR assay. The entire amount of isolated RNA was reverse transcribed using the High Capacity cDNA Reverse Transcription Kit, so the sequenced TCRB transcripts were expressed ones. TCRdb stores this immuneACCESS table with in-frame sequences only. Part of the clones is absent; in the studies checked, under half of the shortfall reflects unresolved V genes, and no reason is known for the rest. For this sample the table gives about 180,000 clones, of which about 12% were detected only once. Approximately 0.62% of the sample rests with the top ten. Material for sequencing was central memory CD4+ T cells from blood. Source of these receptors: a woman younger than 35 in good health.

This clone was detected a few times. The V and J genes are TRBV29-1 and TRBJ2-7, with 9 bases that match TRBD2. The CDR3 length is 13 residues. From germline, CDR1 is SQVTM and CDR2 ANQGSEA. CDR3 nucleotide sequence: TGCAGTGCGACTAGCGGAAGCTCCTACGAGCAGTACTTC. It codes for CSATSGSSYEQYF.

The rearrangement uses TRBV18 and TRBJ2-1; 7 nucleotides align to TRBD1. V lost 6 bases, J lost 6 bases, and 8 bases stayed unmatched. The germline V gene encodes CDR1 KGHSH and CDR2 LQKENI. The length of the CDR3 is 14 residues. The CDR3 sequence is CASSQATGRNEQFF. The CDR3 coding sequence is TGTGCCAGCTCCCAAGCGACAGGGCGCAATGAGCAGTTCTTC.

The rearrangement links TRBV28 to TRBJ2-1; 9 bases align to TRBD1. Losses at the gene ends were 6 bases for V and 6 bases for J; bases not matched to a gene: 9. The CDR3 totals 15 residues. Germline lookup yields CDR1 MDHEN and CDR2 SYDVKM. DNA for the CDR3: TGTGCCAGCAGCCCGGGACAGGGAGTGGCCAATGAGCAGTTCTTC. This translates into CASSPGQGVANEQFF.

This chain uses TRBV11-2 with TRBJ2-2; 8 bases align to TRBD2. Germline loops: CDR1 SGHAT, CDR2 FQNNGV. J lost 6 bases, V lost 6 bases, and 9 bases had no gene match. The CDR3 sequence is 15 residues long. The CDR3 DNA reads as TGTGCCAGCAGTCCACCGGGACTAGTGTCCGGGGAGCTGTTTTTT. As protein: CASSPPGLVSGELFF.

This clone appeared a few times. This sample includes further DNA sequences coding for the same CDR3. The chain carries TRBV5-1 and TRBJ2-7; 7 bases map to TRBD1. V was clipped by 7 bases and J by 0 bases; unmatched bases: 7. CDR3 length: 14 amino acids. Germline CDR1 is SGHRS and CDR2 is YFSETQ. The DNA for the CDR3 is TGCGCCAGCTCCCGGGACAGTAGCTCCTACGAGCAGTACTTC. It is translated as CASSRDSSSYEQYF.

The chain employs TRBV28 and TRBJ1-2; D gene unclear. CDR1 and CDR2 from the germline V gene are MDHEN and SYDVKM. CDR3 length equals 13 residues. Trimming removed 3 bases from V and 0 bases from J, with 5 bases in between. CDR3 bases: TGTGCCAGCAGTTTTGGCACTAACTATGGCTACACCTTC. Encoded protein: CASSFGTNYGYTF.

This clone came up a few times. This chain links TRBV2 with TRBJ1-2; TRBD1 matches 8 bases. This CDR3 region has 13 residues. Trimming cost V 7 bases and J 4 bases; bases outside gene matches: 5. Germline V CDR1 and CDR2: SNHLY, FYNNEI. The CDR3 bases are TGTGCCAGCAATCGACAGGGGAGCTATGGCTACACCTTC. Protein sequence: CASNRQGSYGYTF. Full variable domain (missing parts from reference TRBV2 and TRBJ1-2): EPEVTQTPSHQVTQMGQEVILRCVPISNHLYFYWYRQILGQKVEFLVSFYNNEISEKSEIFDDQFSVERPDGSNFTLKIRSTKLEDSAMYFCASNRQGSYGYTFGSGTRLTVV.

This clone was found a few times. V is TRBV28 and J is TRBJ2-1; maybe TRBD1 (5 bases). V was cut by 11 bases and J by 5 bases, with 10 bases left in between. The V gene's germline CDR1 is MDHEN and CDR2 SYDVKM. The CDR3 sequence is 11 residues long. CDR3 protein: CAGRQNNEQFF. As DNA, the CDR3 is TGTGCCGGGCGACAGAACAATGAGCAGTTCTTC.

This clone was counted a few times. This rearrangement joins TRBV29-1 to TRBJ2-3, with 7 bases aligning to TRBD1. Germline V lookup: CDR1 SQVTM, CDR2 ANQGSEA. This CDR3 is 14 amino acids long. Unmatched junction bases numbered 5, after V lost 4 bases and J lost 1 base. The CDR3 bases are TGCAGCGTTGCGACAGGGAGACGCACAGATACGCAGTATTTT. It translates to CSVATGRRTDTQYF.

The chain recombines TRBV7-8 with TRBJ1-2; D is perhaps TRBD1 (5 bases). Germline values: CDR1 SGHVS, CDR2 FQNEAQ. The CDR3 is 12 amino acids. The germline V and J ends were trimmed by 5 bases and 6 bases, with 10 bases remaining between them. CDR3 DNA sequence: TGTGCCAGCAGCCAGACAGAGGATGGCTACACCTTC. This gives the protein CASSQTEDGYTF.

This clone was counted only a few times. V is TRBV9 and J is TRBJ2-3; 10 nucleotides line up with TRBD2. Germline V gives CDR1 SGDLS, CDR2 YYNGEE. This CDR3 has 16 amino acids. V dropped 4 bases and J dropped 7; count of bases not matched to a gene: 12. DNA of the CDR3: TGTGCCAGCAGCTTAGCGGGGGGCGGGAGGGGAAATACGCAGTATTTT. It codes for CASSLAGGGRGNTQYF.

This clone was observed a handful of times. V is TRBV30 and J is TRBJ2-7; TRBD2 agrees at 12 bases. The CDR3 consists of 15 residues. From germline, CDR1 is GTSNPN and CDR2 SVGIG (reference sequence). J gave up 4 bases and V 1 base, and 5 bases lay outside the gene matches. Here the CDR3 DNA reads TGTGCCTGGAGTGGACTAGCGGGAGTATCTTACGAGCAGTACTTC. Translated, it gives CAWSGLAGVSYEQYF.

This clone turned up a few times. The chain carries TRBV25-1 and TRBJ2-5, with D perhaps TRBD1 (6 bases). Trimming removed 7 bases at V and 3 bases at J, with 12 bases between. CDR1 and CDR2 (germline): MGHDK, SYGVNS. CDR3 size: 13 residues. CDR3 residues: CASIFSGEETQYF. CDR3 coding DNA: TGTGCCAGCATTTTTTCAGGGGAAGAGACCCAGTACTTC.

This clone appeared a single time. This chain links TRBV7-2 with TRBJ2-2, with TRBD2 matching 12 bases. V dropped 2 bases and J dropped 6; count of bases not matched to a gene: 4. CDR1 and CDR2 from the germline V gene are SGHTA and FQGNSA. The CDR3 is made up of 16 amino acids. CDR3 amino acids: CASSLLAGGPSGELFF. The CDR3 coding sequence is TGTGCCAGCAGCTTACTAGCGGGAGGGCCGTCCGGGGAGCTGTTTTTT. Full variable domain (remainder filled in from reference TRBV7-2 and TRBJ2-2): GAGVSQSPSNKVTEKGKDVELRCDPISGHTALYWYRQSLGQGLEFLIYFQGNSAPDKSGLPSDRFSAERTGGSVSTLTIQRTQQEDSAVYLCASSLLAGGPSGELFFGEGSRLTVL.

The rearrangement links TRBV9 to TRBJ2-3, with TRBD2 matching 12 bases. CDR3 length: 16 residues. The V segment lost 0 bases and the J segment 4 bases; nucleotides outside the gene matches: 3. Looked up from germline, CDR1 is SGDLS and CDR2 is YYNGEE. CDR3 sequence: CASSVVTSGSPDTQYF. CDR3 nucleotides: TGTGCCAGCAGCGTAGTGACTAGCGGGAGCCCAGATACGCAGTATTTT. The variable domain in full, completed from reference TRBV9 and TRBJ2-3, reads DSGVTQTPKHLITATGQRVTLRCSPRSGDLSVYWYQQSLDQGLQFLIQYYNGEERAKGNILERFSAQQFPDLHSELNLSSLELGDSALYFCASSVVTSGSPDTQYFGPGTRLTVL.

The chain combines TRBV27 with TRBJ1-5; 8 bases line up with TRBD1. This CDR3 region has 15 residues. Germline V gene lookup returns CDR1 MNHEY and CDR2 SMNVEV (reference sequence). Trimming cost V 4 bases and J 9 bases; bases outside gene matches: 11. The CDR3: CASSSRGQGGVPQHF. The CDR3 DNA reads TGTGCCAGCAGTTCCCGAGGACAGGGTGGAGTGCCCCAGCATTTT.

The V gene is TRBV28, the J gene TRBJ2-3, with D maybe TRBD2 (5 bases). The CDR3 is 12 amino acids. CDR1 and CDR2 (germline): MDHEN, SYDVKM. Trimming stripped 4 bases from V and 5 bases from J, with 7 bases between. CDR3 bases: TGTGCCAGCAGTTCGGCGGGAGATACGCAGTATTTT. Translation: CASSSAGDTQYF.

The CDR3, as DNA: TGTGCCAGCAGCTTCACCCCGGGACAGGACTACGAGCAGTACTTC. Translated: CASSFTPGQDYEQYF. This sequence joins TRBV7-2 and TRBJ2-7; 8 bases align to TRBD1. Germline trimming cut 3 bases from V and 3 bases from J; bases unmatched to any gene: 7. Germline CDR1 SGHTA, CDR2 FQGNSA. CDR3 length equals 15 residues.

This clone was picked up a small number of times. The chain employs TRBV29-1 and TRBJ2-1; 12 bases agree with TRBD2. The V and J ends lost 6 bases and 6 bases, in that order; junction bases with no gene match: 6. This CDR3 has 14 amino acids. The germline V gene encodes CDR1 SQVTM and CDR2 ANQGSEA. CDR3 DNA: TGCAGCGTGATGGGACTAGCGGGTATCAATGAGCAGTTCTTC. Translated, it gives CSVMGLAGINEQFF.

The rearrangement links TRBV7-2 to TRBJ2-2, with 7 bases lining up with TRBD2. From germline, CDR1 is SGHTA and CDR2 FQGNSA. This CDR3 comprises 15 residues. Unmatched junction bases numbered 5, after V lost 5 bases and J lost 2 bases. The CDR3 region has the DNA TGTGCCAGCAGCCCCGGGACTACCAACACCGGGGAGCTGTTTTTT. Translating it yields CASSPGTTNTGELFF. Full variable domain (missing parts from reference TRBV7-2 and TRBJ2-2): GAGVSQSPSNKVTEKGKDVELRCDPISGHTALYWYRQSLGQGLEFLIYFQGNSAPDKSGLPSDRFSAERTGGSVSTLTIQRTQQEDSAVYLCASSPGTTNTGELFFGEGSRLTVL.

Only a few counts were recorded for this clone. The identical CDR3 is also encoded by other nucleotide sequences in the sample. This chain joins TRBV15 and TRBJ2-5, with D possibly matching TRBD1 (5 bases). In germline, CDR1 is LNHNV, CDR2 YYDKDF (reference sequence). The CDR3 spans 14 residues. V was clipped by 0 bases and J by 5 bases, with 10 bases between them. The CDR3 DNA sequence: TGTGCCACCAGCAGAGATAGGGGCCGGGAGACCCAGTACTTC. Protein: CATSRDRGRETQYF.

The rearrangement joins TRBV6-1 to TRBJ2-7; D possibly corresponds to TRBD1 (6 bases). Trimming cost V 4 bases and J 6 bases, with 13 bases left between them. This CDR3 contains 13 residues. Germline CDR1 MNHNS, CDR2 SASEGT. The CDR3 DNA is TGTGCCAGCAGTGGGATTACAGGGTTCGAGCAGTACTTC. The encoded protein is CASSGITGFEQYF.